This T cell receptor beta chain comes out of a study of T cell repertoires in cytomegalovirus infection. This clonotype was counted only a few times. The target antigen is unknown. CDR1 and CDR2 (germline): SGDLS, YYNGEE. There are 15 residues in the CDR3. Trimming removed 3 bases from V and 5 bases from J; junction bases left unmatched: 6. TCRdb processed the reads anew with MiXCR; each CDR3 protein has one entry. The sample lists around 900,000 distinct CDR3 sequences, under 40% occurring once. This clonotype was obtained from a human donor in good health (CMV status not recorded). Some clones in this sample may be carry-over from other donors' samples. The chain employs TRBV9 and TRBJ2-2; 8 nucleotides line up with TRBD2. Sequences were derived from cultured CD8+ T cells from PBMCs, sampled from culture after CMV antigen stimulation. CDR3 bases: TGTGCCAGCAGCGCCGGCGGGGGGCGAACCGGGGAGCTGTTTTTT. This translates into CASSAGGGRTGELFF.